This T cell receptor beta chain was captured in a study of blood T cell repertoires in COVID-19. The wider study: Collection of acute and convalescent COVID-19 samples took place in the United States, Italy and Spain. PBMCs, B-cell-depleted T cells, or T cells provided the cDNA or gDNA that made up the material.

Germline assignment: CDR1 MGHDK and CDR2 SYGVNS. The CDR3 loop spans 15 amino acids. J was trimmed by 4 bases and V by 3 bases; bases with no gene match: 7. Original analysis: For nucleated cells, counts were estimated from reference gene primer amplification. Produced via immunoSEQ multiplex PCR; TCRdb's table is partial and in-frame only. D and trimming come from the DNA, and the V and J calls and clone size come from that table. The sample lists roughly 200,000 clones, approximately 85% occurring once. This clone appeared once. The clonotype originates from a man aged 55 to 70 with acute or convalescent COVID-19. Sample: peripheral blood. The chain links TRBV25-1 to TRBJ2-3; 7 nucleotides agree with TRBD2. CDR3 DNA sequence: TGTGCCAGCAGTGACCTAGCGGCTGGCGCAGATACGCAGTATTTT. It translates to CASSDLAAGADTQYF.